This is a list of T cell receptor beta chains from one sample in a study of blood T cell repertoires in COVID-19. This table comes from immunoSEQ multiplex PCR, and its TCRdb copy is limited to in-frame clones, with some not included. The table has about 140,000 clones, 76% seen once. Sample: peripheral blood. These TCRs come from a man in his sixties with acute or convalescent COVID-19. The CDR3 runs from the conserved cysteine through the conserved F or W. Each record gives: CDR3 DNA, CDR3 protein, clone size, J gene, D gene, V gene. A D gene is named only where the DNA matches it firmly. A row's size may be missing; if present it is once, few, many or a size class.

CDR3nt: TGCGCCAGCAGCCAAGATATGCTATCGGTCGGGGAGACCCAGTACTTC; CDR3aa: CASSQDMLSVGETQYF; abundance: -; j_gene: TRBJ2-5; d_gene: -; v_gene: TRBV4-1
CDR3nt: TGTGCCAGCAGTTTGATGACTAGCGGGAACAATGAGCAGTTCTTC; CDR3aa: CASSLMTSGNNEQFF; abundance: -; j_gene: TRBJ2-1; d_gene: TRBD2; v_gene: TRBV28
CDR3nt: TGCAGTGCAGGGGGTCAGTCTGAGCAGTTCTTC; CDR3aa: CSAGGQSEQFF; abundance: -; j_gene: TRBJ2-1; d_gene: -; v_gene: TRBV20-1
CDR3nt: TGTGCCAGCAGTTATTGGGACAGCCTAACTAATGAAAAACTGTTTTTT; CDR3aa: CASSYWDSLTNEKLFF; abundance: -; j_gene: TRBJ1-4; d_gene: TRBD1; v_gene: TRBV6-2/TRBV6-3
CDR3nt: TGTGCCAGCAGTTACAGGGGCGAAGGGGCCAACGTCCTGACTTTC; CDR3aa: CASSYRGEGANVLTF; abundance: -; j_gene: TRBJ2-6; d_gene: -; v_gene: TRBV6-5
CDR3nt: TGTGCCAGTAGTATCCCCGTGTCCCTGGAAGCTTTCTTT; CDR3aa: CASSIPVSLEAFF; abundance: -; j_gene: TRBJ1-1; d_gene: -; v_gene: TRBV19
CDR3nt: TGTGCCTGCCGGGTGGCGTTAAATGAAAAACTGTTTTTT; CDR3aa: CACRVALNEKLFF; abundance: -; j_gene: TRBJ1-4; d_gene: -; v_gene: TRBV19
CDR3nt: TGTGCCAGCAGCTCGGTTACAGGGGTTACCGGGGAGCTGTTTTTT; CDR3aa: CASSSVTGVTGELFF; abundance: once; j_gene: TRBJ2-2; d_gene: TRBD1; v_gene: TRBV7-9
CDR3nt: TGTGCCAGCAGTTCGACTAGCGGGAGGGCCCGGGGCTCCTACAATGAGCAGTTCTTC; CDR3aa: CASSSTSGRARGSYNEQFF; abundance: -; j_gene: TRBJ2-1; d_gene: TRBD2; v_gene: TRBV28
CDR3nt: TGTGCCAGCAGTCCCTCCGGGACAGGGTTTCGGGACGAGCAGTACTTC; CDR3aa: CASSPSGTGFRDEQYF; abundance: -; j_gene: TRBJ2-7; d_gene: TRBD1; v_gene: TRBV28
CDR3nt: TGTGCCAGCAGCTTAGGAGGACAGGGGGCGACCTACGAGCAGTACTTC; CDR3aa: CASSLGGQGATYEQYF; abundance: -; j_gene: TRBJ2-7; d_gene: TRBD1; v_gene: TRBV11-2
CDR3nt: TGTGCCAGTAGTACCGGGACAGTCTATGGCTACACCTTC; CDR3aa: CASSTGTVYGYTF; abundance: large; j_gene: TRBJ1-2; d_gene: TRBD1; v_gene: TRBV19
CDR3nt: TGTGCCAGCAGCCTACTCTCAGGGGTGGGGGAAAAACTGTTTTTT; CDR3aa: CASSLLSGVGEKLFF; abundance: -; j_gene: TRBJ1-4; d_gene: -; v_gene: TRBV3-1/TRBV3-2
CDR3nt: TGTGCCAGCAGCCGGACAGCACATGCTGGAGAGACCCAGTACTTC; CDR3aa: CASSRTAHAGETQYF; abundance: -; j_gene: TRBJ2-5; d_gene: -; v_gene: TRBV13